The 9 T cell receptor beta chains given below trace back to one sample, sequenced in a study of blood T cell repertoires in COVID-19. Profiled with immunoSEQ multiplex PCR; TCRdb holds only in-frame clones, not every one. The sample has roughly 50,000 clones; about 76% are singletons. Sequencing was done on a sample of peripheral blood. The receptors were sampled from a human donor with active or convalescent COVID-19. The donor label of this sample is uncertain.

V gene TRBV19 combines with J gene TRBJ1-2; 8 bases match TRBD1. With V trimmed by 4 bases and J by 4 bases, 5 bases remained unmatched. This CDR3 region has 14 residues. Germline-derived CDR1 and CDR2 are LNHDA and SQIVND (reference sequence). The CDR3 loop reads CASSTGQGGYGYTF. The CDR3 DNA is TGTGCCAGTAGTACCGGACAGGGTGGCTATGGCTACACCTTC.

The CDR3 DNA follows: TGTGCCAGTACCCGACAGGGCGGCCAGCCCCAGCATTTT. Encoded protein: CASTRQGGQPQHF. V and J are TRBV19 and TRBJ1-5; 7 bases are a match to TRBD1. The CDR3 length is 13 residues. With 7 bases clipped from V and 7 bases from J, the junction kept 7 bases outside the gene matches. CDR1 is LNHDA and CDR2 is SQIVND in the germline V gene (reference sequence).

This clone came up once. The V and J genes are TRBV7-9 and TRBJ2-1, with 9 bases lining up with TRBD1. Trimming removed 5 bases from V and 12 bases from J; junction bases left unmatched: 2. From germline, CDR1 is SEHNR and CDR2 FQNEAQ (reference sequence). This CDR3 is built from 11 residues. In DNA, the CDR3 is TGTGCCAGCAGCGGACAGGGGAGGCAGTTCTTC. This translates into CASSGQGRQFF.

This chain links TRBV18 with TRBJ1-3, with D possibly being TRBD1 (5 bases). This CDR3 region has 17 residues. In germline, CDR1 is KGHSH, CDR2 LQKENI. Deletions cut 3 bases from V and 3 bases from J, with 18 bases between. CDR3 region: CASSPSGNSPSGNTIYF. CDR3 DNA sequence: TGTGCCAGCTCACCTTCAGGGAATAGCCCCAGTGGAAACACCATATATTTT.

The chain employs TRBV9 and TRBJ2-1; tentatively, D is TRBD2 (6 bases). Trimming removed 3 bases at V and 8 bases at J, with 15 bases between. Germline CDR1 and CDR2: SGDLS and YYNGEE. This CDR3 has 14 amino acids. The CDR3 DNA follows: TGTGCCAGCAGCGGATTACTAGCAAGGGATGAGCAGTTCTTC. It codes for CASSGLLARDEQFF. Based on the CDR3 plus reference TRBV9 and TRBJ2-1, the full variable domain is DSGVTQTPKHLITATGQRVTLRCSPRSGDLSVYWYQQSLDQGLQFLIQYYNGEERAKGNILERFSAQQFPDLHSELNLSSLELGDSALYFCASSGLLARDEQFFGPGTRLTVL.

The J gene is TRBJ2-3, the V gene TRBV29-1; TRBD1 agrees at 9 bases. Germline V gene lookup returns CDR1 SQVTM and CDR2 ANQGSEA. V lost 6 bases to trimming and J lost 4 bases; unmatched junction nucleotides: 5. The CDR3 extends over 13 amino acids. CDR3 in amino acids: CSVCRDRADTQYF. CDR3 in DNA: TGCAGCGTCTGCCGGGACAGGGCAGATACGCAGTATTTT.

CDR3 sequence: CASSYTGGYNEQFF. CDR3 bases: TGTGCCAGCAGTTACACAGGGGGCTACAATGAGCAGTTCTTC. The chain carries TRBV6-5 and TRBJ2-1; 8 bases are a match to TRBD1. The CDR3 has 14 amino acids. Unmatched junction bases numbered 0, after V lost 2 bases and J lost 3 bases. The V gene's germline CDR1 is MNHEY and CDR2 SVGAGI.

DNA for the CDR3: TGTGCCAGCAGTCCCCAGGTGCTCACCCTCCACTTT. Protein sequence: CASSPQVLTLHF. This rearrangement joins TRBV28 to TRBJ1-6, with no clear D. The V gene's germline CDR1 is MDHEN and CDR2 SYDVKM. The CDR3 is made up of 12 amino acids. The germline V and J ends were trimmed by 5 bases and 14 bases, with 13 bases remaining between them.

This chain connects TRBV7-2 to TRBJ2-7; 13 bases are a match to TRBD2. V trimming: 5 bases; J trimming: 3 bases; junction bases outside the gene matches: 13. Per the germline V gene, CDR1 is SGHTA and CDR2 is FQGNSA. CDR3 length: 18 residues. As DNA, the CDR3 is TGTGCCAGCAGCCCGAGGGCGACTAGCGGGAGGCCCGACTACGAGCAGTACTTC. Translated: CASSPRATSGRPDYEQYF.